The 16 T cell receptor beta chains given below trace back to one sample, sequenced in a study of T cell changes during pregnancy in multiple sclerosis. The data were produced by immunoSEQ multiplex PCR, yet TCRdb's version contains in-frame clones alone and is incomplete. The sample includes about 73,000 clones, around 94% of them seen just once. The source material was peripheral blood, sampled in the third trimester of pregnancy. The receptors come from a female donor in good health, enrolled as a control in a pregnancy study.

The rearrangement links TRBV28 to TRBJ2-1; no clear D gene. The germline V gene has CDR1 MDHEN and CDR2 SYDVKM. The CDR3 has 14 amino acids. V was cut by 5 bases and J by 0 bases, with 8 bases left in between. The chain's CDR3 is CASSERSSYNEQFF. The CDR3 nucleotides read TGTGCCAGCAGTGAGAGGAGCTCCTACAATGAGCAGTTCTTC.

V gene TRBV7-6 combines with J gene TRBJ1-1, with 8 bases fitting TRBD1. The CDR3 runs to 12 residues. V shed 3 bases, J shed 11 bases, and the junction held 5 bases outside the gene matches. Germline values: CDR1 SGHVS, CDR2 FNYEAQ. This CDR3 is CASSLQGAPAFF. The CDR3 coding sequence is TGTGCCAGCAGCTTGCAGGGGGCGCCCGCTTTCTTT.

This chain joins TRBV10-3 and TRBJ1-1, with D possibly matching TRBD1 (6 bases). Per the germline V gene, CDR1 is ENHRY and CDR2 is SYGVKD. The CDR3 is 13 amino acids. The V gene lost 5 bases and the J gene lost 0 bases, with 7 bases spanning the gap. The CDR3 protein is CAISRDMNTEAFF. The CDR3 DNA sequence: TGTGCCATCAGTCGGGACATGAACACTGAAGCTTTCTTT.

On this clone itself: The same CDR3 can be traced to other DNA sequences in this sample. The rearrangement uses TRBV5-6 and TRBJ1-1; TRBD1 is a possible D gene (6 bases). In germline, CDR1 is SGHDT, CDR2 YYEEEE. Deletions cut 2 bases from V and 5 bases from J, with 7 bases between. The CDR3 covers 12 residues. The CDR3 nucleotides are TGTGCCAGCAGCTTAAGGGGGACTGAAGCTTTCTTT. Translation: CASSLRGTEAFF.

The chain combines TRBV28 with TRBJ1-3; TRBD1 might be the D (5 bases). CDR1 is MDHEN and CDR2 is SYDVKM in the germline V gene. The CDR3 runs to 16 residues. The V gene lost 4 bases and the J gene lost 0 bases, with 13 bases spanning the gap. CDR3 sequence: CASSSPHQGSGNTIYF. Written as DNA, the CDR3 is TGTGCCAGCAGTTCCCCTCACCAGGGCTCTGGAAACACCATATATTTT.

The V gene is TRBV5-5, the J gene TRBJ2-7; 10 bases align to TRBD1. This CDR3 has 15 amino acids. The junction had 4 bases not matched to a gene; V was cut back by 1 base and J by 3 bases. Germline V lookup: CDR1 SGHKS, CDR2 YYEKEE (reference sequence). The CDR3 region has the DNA TGTGCCAGCAGCTTGTCAGGGACAGGGGTCTACGAGCAGTACTTC. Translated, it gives CASSLSGTGVYEQYF.

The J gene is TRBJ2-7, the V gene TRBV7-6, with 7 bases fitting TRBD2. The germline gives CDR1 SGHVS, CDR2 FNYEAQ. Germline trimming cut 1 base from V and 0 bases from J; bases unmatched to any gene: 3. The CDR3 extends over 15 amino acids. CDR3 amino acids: CASSLGRESSYEQYF. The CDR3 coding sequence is TGTGCCAGCAGCTTAGGGCGGGAGAGCTCCTACGAGCAGTACTTC. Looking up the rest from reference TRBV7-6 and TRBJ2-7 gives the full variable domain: GAGVSQSPRYKVTKRGQDVALRCDPISGHVSLYWYRQALGQGPEFLTYFNYEAQQDKSGLPNDRFSAERPEGSISTLTIQRTEQRDSAMYRCASSLGRESSYEQYFGPGTRLTVT.

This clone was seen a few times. This CDR3 is CASSPLGGSGQPQHF. As DNA, the CDR3 is TGTGCCAGCAGCCCCCTCGGAGGGTCGGGTCAGCCCCAGCATTTT. The chain employs TRBV6-1 and TRBJ1-5; D call uncertain. CDR1 MNHNS and CDR2 SASEGT come from the germline V gene. The CDR3 extends over 15 amino acids. V dropped 6 bases and J dropped 6 bases, with 18 bases sitting between them.

The chain's CDR3 is CASRGTGGENIQYF. CDR3 bases: TGTGCCAGCAGGGGAACAGGGGGCGAAAACATTCAGTACTTC. The chain recombines TRBV28 with TRBJ2-4; 9 bases line up with TRBD1. V lost 6 bases and J lost 5; bases outside the gene matches: 5. Per the germline V gene, CDR1 is MDHEN and CDR2 is SYDVKM. This CDR3 is built from 14 residues.

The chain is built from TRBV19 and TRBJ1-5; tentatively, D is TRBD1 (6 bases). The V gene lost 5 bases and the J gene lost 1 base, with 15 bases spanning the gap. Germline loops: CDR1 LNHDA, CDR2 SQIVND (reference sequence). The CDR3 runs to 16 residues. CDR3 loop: CASSPQGGRSNQPQHF. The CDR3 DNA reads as TGTGCCAGTAGTCCCCAAGGGGGAAGGAGCAATCAGCCCCAGCATTTT.

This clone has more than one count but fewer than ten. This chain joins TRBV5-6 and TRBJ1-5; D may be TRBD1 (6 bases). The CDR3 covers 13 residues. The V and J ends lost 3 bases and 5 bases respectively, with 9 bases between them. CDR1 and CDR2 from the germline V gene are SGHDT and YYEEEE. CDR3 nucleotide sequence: TGTGCCAGCAGCTCACAGGGTTATCAGCCCCAGCATTTT. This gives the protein CASSSQGYQPQHF. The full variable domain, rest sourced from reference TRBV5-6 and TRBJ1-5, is DAGVTQSPTHLIKTRGQQVTLRCSPKSGHDTVSWYQQALGQGPQFIFQYYEEEERQRGNFPDRFSGHQFPNYSSELNVNALLLGDSALYLCASSSQGYQPQHFGDGTRLSIL.

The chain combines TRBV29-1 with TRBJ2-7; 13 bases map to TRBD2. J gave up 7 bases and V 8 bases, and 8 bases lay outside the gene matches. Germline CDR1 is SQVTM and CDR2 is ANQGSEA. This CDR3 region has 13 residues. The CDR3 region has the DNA TGCAGCACCATAGGACTAGCGGGAGATGAGCAGTACTTC. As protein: CSTIGLAGDEQYF.

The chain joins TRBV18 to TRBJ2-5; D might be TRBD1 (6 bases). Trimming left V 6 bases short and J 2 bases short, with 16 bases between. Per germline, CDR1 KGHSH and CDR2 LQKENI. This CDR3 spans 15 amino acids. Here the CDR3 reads CASSSKHREQETQYF. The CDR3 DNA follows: TGTGCCAGCTCCTCAAAACACAGGGAACAAGAGACCCAGTACTTC.

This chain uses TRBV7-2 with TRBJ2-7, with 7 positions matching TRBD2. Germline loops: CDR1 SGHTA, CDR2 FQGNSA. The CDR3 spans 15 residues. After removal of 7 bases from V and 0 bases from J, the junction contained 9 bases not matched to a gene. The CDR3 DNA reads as TGTGCCAGCACCCGGGTGGCGGGGGACTCCTACGAGCAGTACTTC. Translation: CASTRVAGDSYEQYF.

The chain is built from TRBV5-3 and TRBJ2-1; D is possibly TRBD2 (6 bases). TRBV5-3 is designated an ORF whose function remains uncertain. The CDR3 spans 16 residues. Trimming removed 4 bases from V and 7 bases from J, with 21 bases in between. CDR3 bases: TGTGCCAGAAGCCTGCCTCGGGAGCGGAAAAGGAATGAGCAGTTCTTC. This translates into CARSLPRERKRNEQFF.

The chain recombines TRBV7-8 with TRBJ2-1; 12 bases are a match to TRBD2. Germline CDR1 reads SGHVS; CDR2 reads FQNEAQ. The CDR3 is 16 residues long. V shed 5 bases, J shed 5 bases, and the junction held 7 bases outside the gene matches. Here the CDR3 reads CASSLRGLAGNNEQFF. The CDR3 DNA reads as TGTGCCAGCAGCCTCCGAGGACTAGCGGGGAACAATGAGCAGTTCTTC.